The 2 T cell receptor beta chains given below trace back to one sample, sequenced in a study of blood T cell repertoires in COVID-19. Clones were sequenced by immunoSEQ multiplex PCR, and TCRdb holds only the in-frame ones, with some missing. This table has some 150,000 clones, 65% to 90% appearing once. The sequenced sample was peripheral blood. These TCRs come from a woman between 50 and 59 years old in a cohort sampled during active or convalescent COVID-19.

Here the CDR3 reads CASSLGPQGPSNQPQHF. In nucleotides, the CDR3 is TGTGCCAGCAGCTTAGGACCACAGGGACCCAGCAATCAGCCCCAGCATTTT. The V call is TRBV11-2, the J call TRBJ1-5; D is perhaps TRBD1 (6 bases). Germline CDR1 reads SGHAT; CDR2 reads FQNNGV. Between the trimmed V and J ends, which lost 1 base and 1 base, there was a span of 14 bases. This CDR3 contains 17 residues.

V gene TRBV4-3 combines with J gene TRBJ1-6, with a tentative D call TRBD1 (6 bases). Germline V lookup: CDR1 LGHNA, CDR2 YSLEER. The CDR3 length is 16 residues. V was pared by 0 bases and J by 10 bases, with 16 bases between. The CDR3 sequence is CASSQEPRGWRSPLHF. The CDR3 coding sequence is TGCGCCAGCAGCCAAGAACCCAGGGGCTGGCGATCACCCCTCCACTTT.